The present T cell receptor (beta chain) was sequenced within a study of identical twins. Study-level results: Twin sharing of out-of-frame TCR alpha was underestimated by models in monozygotic pairs. Analyses of zero insertions could, in part, be confounded by invariant MAIT and iNKT cells.

Each CDR3 protein is one row after TCRdb ran MiXCR on the 5' RACE reads. The table records about 700,000 distinct CDR3 sequences, 8.6% of them present only once. Notes on this clonotype: Its antigen is not known.

V was shortened by 1 base and J by 2 bases, with 6 bases between the two germline ends. Germline CDR1 SEHNR, CDR2 FQNEAQ (reference sequence). This CDR3 has 13 residues. These sequences were also reported in another study, on yellow fever vaccine responses in identical twins.

The TCR comes from a woman aged 18-35 years in good health. The V call is TRBV7-9, the J call TRBJ2-7, with unresolved D. Sequenced sample: PBMCs. This chain's CDR3 is CASSLVVPYEQYF. The CDR3 coding sequence is TGTGCCAGCAGCTTAGTTGTCCCCTACGAGCAGTACTTC.